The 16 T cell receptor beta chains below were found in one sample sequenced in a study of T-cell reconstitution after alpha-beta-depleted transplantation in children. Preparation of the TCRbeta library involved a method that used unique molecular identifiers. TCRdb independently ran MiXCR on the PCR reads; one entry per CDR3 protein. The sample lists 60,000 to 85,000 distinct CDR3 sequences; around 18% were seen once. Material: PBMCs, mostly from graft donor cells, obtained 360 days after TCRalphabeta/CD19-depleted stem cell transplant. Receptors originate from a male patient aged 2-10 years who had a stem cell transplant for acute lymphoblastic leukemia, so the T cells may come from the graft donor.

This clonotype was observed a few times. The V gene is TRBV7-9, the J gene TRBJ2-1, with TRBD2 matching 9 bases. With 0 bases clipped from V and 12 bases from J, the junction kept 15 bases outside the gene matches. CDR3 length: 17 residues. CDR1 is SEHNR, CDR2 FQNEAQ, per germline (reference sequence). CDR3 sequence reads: CASSLATGLAGRAGQFF. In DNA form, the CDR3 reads TGTGCCAGCAGCTTAGCCACGGGACTAGCTGGGAGAGCCGGGCAGTTCTTC.

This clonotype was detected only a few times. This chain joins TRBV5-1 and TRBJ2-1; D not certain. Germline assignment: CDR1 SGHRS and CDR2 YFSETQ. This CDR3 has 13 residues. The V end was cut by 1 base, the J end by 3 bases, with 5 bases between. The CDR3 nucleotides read TGCGCCAGCAGCTTGAGGGACTACAATGAGCAGTTCTTC. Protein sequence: CASSLRDYNEQFF.

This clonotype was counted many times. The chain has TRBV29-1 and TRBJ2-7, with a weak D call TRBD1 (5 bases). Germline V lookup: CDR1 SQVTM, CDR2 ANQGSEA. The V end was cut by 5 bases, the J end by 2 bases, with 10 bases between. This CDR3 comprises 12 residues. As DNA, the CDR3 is TGCAGCGTTCTGGACAACCCCTACGAGCAGTACTTC. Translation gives CSVLDNPYEQYF.

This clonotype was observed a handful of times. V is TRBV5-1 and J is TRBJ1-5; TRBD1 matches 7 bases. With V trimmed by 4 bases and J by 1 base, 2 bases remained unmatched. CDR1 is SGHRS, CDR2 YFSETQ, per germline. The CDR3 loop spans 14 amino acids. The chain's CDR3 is CASSMGQSNQPQHF. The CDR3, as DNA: TGCGCCAGCAGCATGGGACAGAGCAATCAGCCCCAGCATTTT.

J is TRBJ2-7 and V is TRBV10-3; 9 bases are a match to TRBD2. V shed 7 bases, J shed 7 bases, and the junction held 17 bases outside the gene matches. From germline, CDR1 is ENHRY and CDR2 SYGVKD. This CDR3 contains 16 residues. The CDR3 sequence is CAITEILAGAGGEQYF. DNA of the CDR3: TGTGCCATCACCGAAATCTTAGCGGGAGCTGGTGGTGAGCAGTACTTC.

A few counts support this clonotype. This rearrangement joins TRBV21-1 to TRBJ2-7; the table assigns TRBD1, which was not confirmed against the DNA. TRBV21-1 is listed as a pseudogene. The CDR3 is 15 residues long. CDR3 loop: CASRNDRAPSYEQYF. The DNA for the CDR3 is TGTGCCAGCAGAAATGACAGGGCTCCATCCTACGAGCAGTACTTC.

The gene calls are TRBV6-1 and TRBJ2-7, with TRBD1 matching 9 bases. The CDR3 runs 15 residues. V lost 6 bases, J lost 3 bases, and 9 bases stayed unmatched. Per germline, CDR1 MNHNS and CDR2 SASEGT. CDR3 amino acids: CASSLTGGVGYEQYF. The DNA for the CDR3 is TGTGCCAGCAGCCTCACAGGGGGCGTCGGCTACGAGCAGTACTTC.

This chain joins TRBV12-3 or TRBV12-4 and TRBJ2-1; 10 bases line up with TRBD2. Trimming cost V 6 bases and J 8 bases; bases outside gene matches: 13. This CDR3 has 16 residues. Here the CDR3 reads CASREAGGPGFDEQFF. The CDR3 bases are TGTGCCAGCAGGGAAGCGGGAGGGCCAGGTTTTGATGAGCAGTTCTTC.

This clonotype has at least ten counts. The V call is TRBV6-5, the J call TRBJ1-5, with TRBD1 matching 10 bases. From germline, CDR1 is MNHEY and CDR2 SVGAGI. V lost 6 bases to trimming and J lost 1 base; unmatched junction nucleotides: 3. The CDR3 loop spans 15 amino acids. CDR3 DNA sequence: TGTGCCAGCAGCCCGGGACAGGGGAGCAATCAGCCCCAGCATTTT. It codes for CASSPGQGSNQPQHF.

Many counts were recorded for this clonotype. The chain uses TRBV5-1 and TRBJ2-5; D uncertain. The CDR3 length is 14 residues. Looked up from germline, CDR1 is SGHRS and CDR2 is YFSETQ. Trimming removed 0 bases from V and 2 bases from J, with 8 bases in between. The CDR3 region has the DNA TGCGCCAGCAGCTTGGATGGGCGGCAAGAGACCCAGTACTTC. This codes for CASSLDGRQETQYF.

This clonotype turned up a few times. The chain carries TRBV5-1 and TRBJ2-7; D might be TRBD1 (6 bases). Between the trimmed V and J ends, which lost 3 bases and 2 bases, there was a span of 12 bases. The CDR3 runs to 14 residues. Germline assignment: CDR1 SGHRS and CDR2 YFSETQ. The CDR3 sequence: CASSSGGQTYEQYF. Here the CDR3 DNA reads TGCGCCAGCAGCTCGGGTGGACAGACCTACGAGCAGTACTTC.

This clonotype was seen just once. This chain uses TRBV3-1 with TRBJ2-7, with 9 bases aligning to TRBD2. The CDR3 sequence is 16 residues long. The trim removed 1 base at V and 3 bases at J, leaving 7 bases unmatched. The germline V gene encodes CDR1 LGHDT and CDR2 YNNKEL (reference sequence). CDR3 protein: CASSQGLAGSIYEQYF. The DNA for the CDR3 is TGTGCCAGCAGCCAAGGTCTAGCGGGGAGTATCTACGAGCAGTACTTC.

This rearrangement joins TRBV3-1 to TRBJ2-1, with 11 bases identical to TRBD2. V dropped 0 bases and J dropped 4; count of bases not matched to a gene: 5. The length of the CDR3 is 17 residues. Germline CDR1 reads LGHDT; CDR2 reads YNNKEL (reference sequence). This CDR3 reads CASSQDRASGRYNEQFF. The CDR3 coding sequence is TGTGCCAGCAGCCAAGATAGGGCTAGCGGGAGGTACAATGAGCAGTTCTTC.

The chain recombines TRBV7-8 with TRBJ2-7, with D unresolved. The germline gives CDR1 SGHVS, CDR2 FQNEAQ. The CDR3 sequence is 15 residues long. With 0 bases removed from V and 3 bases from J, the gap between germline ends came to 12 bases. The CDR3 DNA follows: TGTGCCAGCAGCTTAGCTGCCGGCCCAATCTACGAGCAGTACTTC. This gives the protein CASSLAAGPIYEQYF.

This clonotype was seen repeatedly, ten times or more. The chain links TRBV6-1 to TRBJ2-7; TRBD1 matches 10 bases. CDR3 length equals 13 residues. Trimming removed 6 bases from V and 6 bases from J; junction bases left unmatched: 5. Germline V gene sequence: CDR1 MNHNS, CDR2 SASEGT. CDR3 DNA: TGTGCCAGCAGCGACAGGGGGCGGAGCGAGCAGTACTTC. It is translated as CASSDRGRSEQYF.

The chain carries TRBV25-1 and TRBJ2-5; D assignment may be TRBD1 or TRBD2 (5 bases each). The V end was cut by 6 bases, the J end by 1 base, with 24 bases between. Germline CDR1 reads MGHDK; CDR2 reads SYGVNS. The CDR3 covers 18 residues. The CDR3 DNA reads TGTGCCAGCAGGGCCTTCGGCCATTTGGGACCGCCCCAAGAGACCCAGTACTTC. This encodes CASRAFGHLGPPQETQYF.